The clone carrying this T cell receptor (beta chain) came up a few times. Its antigen is currently unknown. The length of the CDR3 is 12 residues. CDR1 is ENHRY, CDR2 SYGVKD, per germline. V was trimmed by 11 bases and J by 2 bases, leaving 13 bases between them. Primers: 60 Vbeta forward and 13 Jbeta reverse. Using immunoSEQ multiplex PCR, the repertoire was profiled, and TCRdb retains in-frame clones only, with some absent. The sample consists of 99,000 or so clones, approximately 81% of them appearing once. These data belong to a study of cytomegalovirus exposure and HLA in healthy donors. General observations from the study: The likely explanation for a cluster of highly shared sequence variants was sequencing artifact. Relative to the approximately 680-donor mean, N-insertions were reportedly fewer in an Asian-associated ancestry cluster in a later analysis.

J is TRBJ2-7 and V is TRBV10-3; D gene unclear. The source material was PBMCs. The receptor was isolated from a male donor in good health and CMV-seropositive. The DNA of the CDR3 is TGTGCCGCCGGAAGACAAACCTACGAGCAGTACTTC. Translated, it gives CAAGRQTYEQYF.